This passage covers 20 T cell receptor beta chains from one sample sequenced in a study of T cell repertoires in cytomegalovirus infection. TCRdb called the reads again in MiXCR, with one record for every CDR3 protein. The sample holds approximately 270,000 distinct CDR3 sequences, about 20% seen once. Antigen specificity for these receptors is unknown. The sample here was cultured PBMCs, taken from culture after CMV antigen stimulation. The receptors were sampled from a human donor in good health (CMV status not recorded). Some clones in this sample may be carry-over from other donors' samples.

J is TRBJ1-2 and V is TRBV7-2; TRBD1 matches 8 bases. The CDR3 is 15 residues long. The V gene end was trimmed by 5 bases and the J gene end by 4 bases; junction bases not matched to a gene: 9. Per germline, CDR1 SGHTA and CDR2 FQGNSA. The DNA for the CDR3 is TGTGCCAGCAGCCTCCAACCGGGACAGGCCTATGGCTACACCTTC. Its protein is CASSLQPGQAYGYTF.

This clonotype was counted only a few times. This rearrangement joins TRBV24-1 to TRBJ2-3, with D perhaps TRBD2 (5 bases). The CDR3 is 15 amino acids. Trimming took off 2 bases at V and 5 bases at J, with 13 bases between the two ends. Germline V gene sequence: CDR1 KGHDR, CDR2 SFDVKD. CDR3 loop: CATSDSGKMQDTQYF. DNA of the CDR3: TGTGCCACCAGTGATTCCGGGAAAATGCAAGATACGCAGTATTTT.

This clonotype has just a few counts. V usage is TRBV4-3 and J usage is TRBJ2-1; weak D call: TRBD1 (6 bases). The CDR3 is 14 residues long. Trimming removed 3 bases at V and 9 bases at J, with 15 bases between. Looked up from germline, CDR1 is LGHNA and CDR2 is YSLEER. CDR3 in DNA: TGCGCCAGCAGCCAGTTTAACAGGGAAAGTGAGCAGTTCTTC. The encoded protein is CASSQFNRESEQFF.

The CDR3 nucleotides are TGTGCCAGCAGCTTAATGCCGTCCAGAGGGCGCGAGCAGTTCTTC. It specifies CASSLMPSRGREQFF. The gene calls are TRBV7-2 and TRBJ2-1; D might be TRBD2 (5 bases). The CDR3 is 15 amino acids. CDR1 is SGHTA and CDR2 is FQGNSA in the germline V gene. V was trimmed by 2 bases and J by 10 bases, leaving 18 bases between them.

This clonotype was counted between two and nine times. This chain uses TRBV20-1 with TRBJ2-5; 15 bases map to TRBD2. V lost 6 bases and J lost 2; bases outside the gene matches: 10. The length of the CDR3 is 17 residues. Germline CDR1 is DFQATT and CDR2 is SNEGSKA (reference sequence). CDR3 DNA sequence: TGCAGTGCACCCAGGACTAGCGGGAGGGCCAGTCAAGAGACCCAGTACTTC. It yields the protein CSAPRTSGRASQETQYF.

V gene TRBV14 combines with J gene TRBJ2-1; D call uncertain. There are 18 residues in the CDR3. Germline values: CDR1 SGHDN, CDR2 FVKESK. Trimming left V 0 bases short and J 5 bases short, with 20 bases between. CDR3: CASSQEIRFLHTNNEQFF. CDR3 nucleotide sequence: TGTGCCAGCAGCCAAGAAATCCGATTTTTGCATACCAACAATGAGCAGTTCTTC.

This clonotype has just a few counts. The CDR3 nucleotides read TGCAGCGTTGAAGAACGGGAGGGGCCCCCCTACAATGAGCAGTTCTTC. Protein: CSVEEREGPPYNEQFF. The chain has TRBV29-1 and TRBJ2-1, with 8 bases aligning to TRBD2. CDR3 length: 16 residues. V gave up 0 bases and J gave up 2 bases; unmatched junction bases: 6. Germline assignment: CDR1 SQVTM and CDR2 ANQGSEA.

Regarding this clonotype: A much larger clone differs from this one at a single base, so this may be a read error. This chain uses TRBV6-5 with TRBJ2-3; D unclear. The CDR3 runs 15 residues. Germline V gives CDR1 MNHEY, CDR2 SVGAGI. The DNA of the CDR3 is TGTGCCAGCAGTTCCTACCCCATGGGCACAGATACGCAGTGTTTT. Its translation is CASSSYPMGTDTQCF.

The CDR3 region has the DNA TGCAGCGTGATGGGAACCAGCGGAGGCCGAGATACGCAGTATTTT. It yields the protein CSVMGTSGGRDTQYF. The J gene is TRBJ2-3, the V gene TRBV29-1, with a weak D call TRBD2 (5 bases). This CDR3 contains 15 residues. The germline gives CDR1 SQVTM, CDR2 ANQGSEA. The germline V and J ends were trimmed by 6 bases and 5 bases, with 21 bases remaining between them.

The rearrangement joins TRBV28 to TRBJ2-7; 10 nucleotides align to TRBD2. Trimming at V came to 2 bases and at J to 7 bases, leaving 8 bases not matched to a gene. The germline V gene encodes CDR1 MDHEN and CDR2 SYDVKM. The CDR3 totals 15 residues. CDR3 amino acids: CASSLTGAGGGEQYF. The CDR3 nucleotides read TGTGCCAGCAGTTTAACGGGAGCGGGAGGGGGAGAGCAGTACTTC.

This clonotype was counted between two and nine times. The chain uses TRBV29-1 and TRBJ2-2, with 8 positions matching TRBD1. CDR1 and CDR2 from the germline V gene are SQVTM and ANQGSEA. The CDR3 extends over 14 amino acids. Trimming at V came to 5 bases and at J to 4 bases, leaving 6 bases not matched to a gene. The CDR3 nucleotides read TGCAGCGTTACTGACAGGGGATCCACCGGGGAGCTGTTTTTT. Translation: CSVTDRGSTGELFF.

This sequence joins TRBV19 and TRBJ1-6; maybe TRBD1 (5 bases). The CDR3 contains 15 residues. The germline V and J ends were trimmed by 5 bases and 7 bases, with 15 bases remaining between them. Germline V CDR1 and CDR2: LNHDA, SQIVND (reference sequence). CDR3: CASSVMDKPNSPLHF. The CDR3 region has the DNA TGTGCCAGTAGTGTTATGGACAAACCCAATTCACCCCTCCACTTT.

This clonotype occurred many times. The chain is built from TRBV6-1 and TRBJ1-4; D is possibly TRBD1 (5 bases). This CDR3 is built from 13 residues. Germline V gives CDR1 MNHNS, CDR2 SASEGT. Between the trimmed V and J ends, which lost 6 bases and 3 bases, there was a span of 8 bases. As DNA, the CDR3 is TGTGCCAGCAGGGACACGGCTAATGAAAAACTGTTTTTT. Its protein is CASRDTANEKLFF.

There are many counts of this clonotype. CDR3 region: CASSLTGQGGSETQYF. The CDR3 bases are TGTGCCAGCAGCTTAACTGGGCAGGGGGGCTCGGAGACCCAGTACTTC. The rearrangement links TRBV7-2 to TRBJ2-5; D might be TRBD1 (7 bases). The germline V gene encodes CDR1 SGHTA and CDR2 FQGNSA. Trimming took off 2 bases at V and 5 bases at J, with 18 bases between the two ends. The CDR3 is 16 amino acids.

The chain's CDR3 is CASSEVRTGGETQYF. The CDR3, as DNA: TGTGCCAGCAGTGAAGTTCGGACAGGGGGGGAGACCCAGTACTTC. The rearrangement joins TRBV2 to TRBJ2-5; 10 bases agree with TRBD1. Germline CDR1 SNHLY, CDR2 FYNNEI. This CDR3 spans 15 amino acids. V dropped 1 base and J dropped 5; count of bases not matched to a gene: 4. Full variable domain (missing parts from reference TRBV2 and TRBJ2-5): EPEVTQTPSHQVTQMGQEVILRCVPISNHLYFYWYRQILGQKVEFLVSFYNNEISEKSEIFDDQFSVERPDGSNFTLKIRSTKLEDSAMYFCASSEVRTGGETQYFGPGTRLLVL.

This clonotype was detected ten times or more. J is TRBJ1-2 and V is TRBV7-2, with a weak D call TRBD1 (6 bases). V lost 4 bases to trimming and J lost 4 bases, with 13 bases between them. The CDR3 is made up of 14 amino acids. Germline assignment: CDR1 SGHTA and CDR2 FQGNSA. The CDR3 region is CASSSRDRTYGYTF. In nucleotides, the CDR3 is TGTGCCAGCAGCTCCCGAGACAGGACCTATGGCTACACCTTC.

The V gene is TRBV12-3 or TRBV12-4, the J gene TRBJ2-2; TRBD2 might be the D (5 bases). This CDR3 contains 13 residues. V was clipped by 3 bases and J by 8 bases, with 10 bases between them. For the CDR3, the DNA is TGTGCCAGCAGTTTCGGGGTACGGGGGGAGCTGTTTTTT. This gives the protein CASSFGVRGELFF.

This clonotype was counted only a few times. As DNA, the CDR3 is TGTGCCAGCAGTCCCGGGACATCCAACACTGAAGCTTTCTTT. The encoded protein is CASSPGTSNTEAFF. This chain uses TRBV6-1 with TRBJ1-1; TRBD1 might be the D (6 bases). This CDR3 has 14 amino acids. V lost 5 bases, J lost 2 bases, and 12 bases lay in between. CDR1 MNHNS and CDR2 SASEGT come from the germline V gene.

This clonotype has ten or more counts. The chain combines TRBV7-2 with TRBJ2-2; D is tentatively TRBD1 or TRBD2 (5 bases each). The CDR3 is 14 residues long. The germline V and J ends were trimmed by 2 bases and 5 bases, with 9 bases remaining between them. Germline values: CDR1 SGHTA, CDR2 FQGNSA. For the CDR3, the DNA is TGTGCCAGCAGCTTATTGAGGGGAACCGGGGAGCTGTTTTTT. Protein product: CASSLLRGTGELFF.

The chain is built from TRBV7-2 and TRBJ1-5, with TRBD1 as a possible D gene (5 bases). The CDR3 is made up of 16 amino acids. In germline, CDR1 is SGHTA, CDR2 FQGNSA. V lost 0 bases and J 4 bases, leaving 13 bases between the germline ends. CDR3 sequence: CASSLAGRSSNQPQHF. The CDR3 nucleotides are TGTGCCAGCAGCTTAGCGGGACGGAGCTCTAATCAGCCCCAGCATTTT.